This is a list of T cell receptor beta chains from one sample in a study of cytomegalovirus exposure and HLA in healthy donors. Method: immunoSEQ multiplex PCR; TCRdb's copy keeps in-frame clones and lacks some. The sample shows around 210,000 clones, about 85% of them seen only once. Sequencing was performed on PBMCs. These receptor sequences come from a girl aged 2 to 10 in good health and CMV-seronegative. CDR3s include the opening cysteine and the closing phenylalanine or tryptophan. Each record gives: V gene, clone size, J gene, CDR3 length, D gene, CDR3 DNA, CDR3 protein. D genes are given only for firm matches. Where a row states a size, it is once, few, many or the class of an expanded clone; other rows omit it.

TRBV7-9,.,TRBJ1-1,11,TRBD1,TGTGCCAGCAGCTCGACAGGGGGGGCTTTCTTT,CASSSTGGAFF
TRBV30,.,TRBJ2-1,13,TRBD2,TGTGCCTGCGGGGGGGGCCCATACAATGAGCAGTTCTTC,CACGGGPYNEQFF
TRBV6-5,.,TRBJ1-5,13,.,TGTGCCAGCAGTTACCGGGTCTTTGGACCCCAGCATTTT,CASSYRVFGPQHF
TRBV7-9,.,TRBJ1-5,16,.,TGTGCCAGCAGCCCCAGTGGGGTCGGGGGCAATCAGCCCCAGCATTTT,CASSPSGVGGNQPQHF
TRBV27,.,TRBJ1-2,14,TRBD1,TGTGCCAGCAGTTTCAAGGACAGGGTATATGGCTACACCTTC,CASSFKDRVYGYTF
TRBV5-4,.,TRBJ2-7,15,TRBD1,TGTGCCAGCAGCTGGGGGGGGACAGGGAGATACGAGCAGTACTTC,CASSWGGTGRYEQYF
TRBV6-5,once,TRBJ2-7,13,.,TGTGCCAGCAGTTCAGCCGGGACATACGAGCAGTACTTC,CASSSAGTYEQYF
TRBV19,.,TRBJ1-5,16,TRBD1,TGTGCCAGTAGTATCAGAGGGGGCAAGAGCAATCAGCCCCAGCATTTT,CASSIRGGKSNQPQHF
TRBV4-1,.,TRBJ1-2,13,.,TGCGCCAGCAGCCTCGAGGCCACATATGGCTACACCTTC,CASSLEATYGYTF
TRBV10-3,.,TRBJ1-1,14,TRBD1,TGTGCCATCAGGGTGACAGGGCAGAACACTGAAGCTTTCTTT,CAIRVTGQNTEAFF
TRBV6-6,.,TRBJ1-2,15,TRBD1,TGTGCCAGCAGTTACAGGGGGCGGTTTGACTATGGCTACACCTTC,CASSYRGRFDYGYTF
TRBV7-8,.,TRBJ2-1,13,.,TGTGCCAGCAGCTTAGCCGATAGAGTCGAGCAGTTCTTC,CASSLADRVEQFF
TRBV2,.,TRBJ1-2,14,.,TGTGCCAGCAGTAAGGACACCGCCTATGGGGGCTACACCTTC,CASSKDTAYGGYTF
TRBV6-4,.,TRBJ2-3,16,.,TGTGCCAGCAGTGACTCGGGGACTCTAAGCACAGATACGCAGTATTTT,CASSDSGTLSTDTQYF
TRBV4-1,few,TRBJ2-1,15,TRBD2,TGCGCCAGCAGCCGCCGACTAGCGGTCTACAATGAGCAGTTCTTC,CASSRRLAVYNEQFF
TRBV7-9,.,TRBJ1-5,14,.,TGTGCCAGCAGCTTAGGTGAGAGAGATCAGCCCCAGCATTTT,CASSLGERDQPQHF
TRBV27,.,TRBJ2-7,16,TRBD1,TGTGCCAGCAGTTTGCTCTGGACAGGGGGCCGCTACGAGCAGTACTTC,CASSLLWTGGRYEQYF
TRBV4-2,once,TRBJ1-5,16,.,TGTGCCAGCAGCCAAGATCGGAGAAGAGGCAATCAGCCCCAGCATTTT,CASSQDRRRGNQPQHF
TRBV7-9,.,TRBJ1-1,14,TRBD1,TGTGCCAGCAGCTTAAAGGGGGCGGACACTGAAGCTTTCTTT,CASSLKGADTEAFF
TRBV11-2,.,TRBJ2-7,14,.,TGTGCCAGCAGCCTAATGCGGAAAATCTACGAGCAGTACTTC,CASSLMRKIYEQYF